Below are 27 T cell receptor beta chains sequenced from a single sample in a study of blood T cells in healthy people across ages. A second PCR of 7 to 11 cycles used a sample-barcoded 5' primer and a J-beta primer mix. TCRdb called the 5' RACE reads again in MiXCR, with one record for every CDR3 protein. This sample carries some 760,000 distinct CDR3 sequences, 20% to 25% of them seen once, and the ten largest clones take under 4.5%. The same sample was also studied in work on T cells of mothers and their children.

The sample consisted of blood. The receptors shown here come from a boy aged 5-17 years in good health.

The chain has TRBV7-2 and TRBJ1-3; a weak D match, TRBD1 (6 bases). This CDR3 is 15 amino acids long. V lost 5 bases and J lost 0, with 11 bases in between. The V gene's germline CDR1 is SGHTA and CDR2 FQGNSA. Here the CDR3 DNA reads TGTGCCAGCAGCCAGGGGTCCCTCTCTGGAAACACCATATATTTT. It codes for CASSQGSLSGNTIYF.

The chain carries TRBV6-5 and TRBJ1-6, with TRBD1 as a possible D gene (5 bases). Trimming shortened V by 6 bases and J by 13 bases, and 22 bases separated the two germline ends. The CDR3 has 15 residues. Germline CDR1 and CDR2: MNHEY and SVGAGI. Here the CDR3 reads CASRPPEGKGSPLHF. DNA of the CDR3: TGTGCCAGCAGACCGCCTGAGGGGAAGGGTTCGCCCCTCCACTTT.

Turning to this clonotype: Its ends do not fully match the called genes, so a read error is possible. The chain employs TRBV13 and TRBJ2-3; 9 bases align to TRBD2. Germline V gene data show CDR1 as PRHDT and CDR2 as FYEKMQ (reference sequence). The CDR3 is 18 amino acids. CDR3 protein: CGSSLVLPAGGREDTQYF. The CDR3 coding sequence is TGTGGCAGCAGCTTAGTTCTCCCTGCGGGGGGGCGGGAAGATACGCAGTATTTT.

The chain couples TRBV5-8 to TRBJ2-6; 9 bases are a match to TRBD1. V was pared by 0 bases and J by 8 bases, with 6 bases of the junction left unmatched. The germline V gene encodes CDR1 SGHTS and CDR2 YDEGEE. The CDR3 sequence is 16 residues long. The CDR3 protein is CASSLGGTGTSNVLTF. DNA for the CDR3: TGTGCCAGCAGCTTGGGGGGGACAGGGACTTCCAACGTCCTGACTTTC.

This rearrangement joins TRBV20-1 to TRBJ2-1; 12 bases map to TRBD2. Trimming cost V 0 bases and J 5 bases; bases outside gene matches: 2. The CDR3 runs 15 residues. Germline assignment: CDR1 DFQATT and CDR2 SNEGSKA (reference sequence). The CDR3 loop is CSARERTSGNNEQFF. In nucleotides, the CDR3 is TGCAGTGCTAGAGAGCGGACTAGCGGGAACAATGAGCAGTTCTTC.

This clonotype was counted a few times. The chain has TRBV28 and TRBJ2-5; D uncertain. Matching the DNA end better, TRBJ2-7 makes the J call doubtful. CDR1 and CDR2 (germline): MDHEN, SYDVKM. CDR3 length: 13 amino acids. Written as DNA, the CDR3 is TGTGCCAGCAAGCCCGGCCAGATCTACGAGCAGTACTTC. Its translation is CASKPGQIYEQYF.

Written as DNA, the CDR3 is TGCAGCGGCGGATACAGGGGAACCCTCTCCGAGCAGTACTTC. This translates into CSGGYRGTLSEQYF. The V gene is TRBV29-1, the J gene TRBJ2-7; 7 bases align to TRBD1. The J segment lost 6 bases and the V segment lost 7 bases, leaving 15 bases of the junction unmatched. The CDR3 has 14 amino acids. Germline CDR1 is SQVTM and CDR2 is ANQGSEA.

The chain joins TRBV28 to TRBJ2-3; TRBD2 matches at 11 bases. CDR3 size: 16 residues. V gave up 4 bases and J gave up 9 bases; unmatched junction bases: 12. The germline V gene has CDR1 MDHEN and CDR2 SYDVKM. CDR3 DNA: TGTGCCAGCAGTTCACTACTAGCGGGGGACGGCGTGACGCAGTATTTT. Its translation: CASSSLLAGDGVTQYF.

This clonotype showed up just a few times. The gene calls are TRBV28 and TRBJ2-3; D ambiguous. Germline V gene data show CDR1 as MDHEN and CDR2 as SYDVKM. Between the trimmed V and J ends, which lost 3 bases and 6 bases, there was a span of 7 bases. CDR3 length: 12 residues. The CDR3 DNA follows: TGTGCCAGCAGTTTTGTTCCGGATACGCAGTATTTT. This codes for CASSFVPDTQYF.

This clonotype has just a few counts. This sequence joins TRBV27 and TRBJ2-1; weak D call: TRBD2 (5 bases). The better agreement between TRBJ2-5 and the DNA end casts doubt on the J call. The germline V gene has CDR1 MNHEY and CDR2 SMNVEV (reference sequence). The CDR3 consists of 13 residues. CDR3 sequence: CASSFQTGETQYF. The CDR3, as DNA: TGTGCCAGCAGTTTTCAGACGGGGGAGACCCAGTACTTC.

CDR3 nucleotide sequence: TGCAGTGCTAGAGATCGGGTGCCGGCCCCCTACAATGAGCAGTTCTTC. Its protein product is CSARDRVPAPYNEQFF. The V and J genes are TRBV20-1 and TRBJ2-1; D is unresolved. V lost 0 bases and J 2 bases, leaving 14 bases between the germline ends. This CDR3 has 16 residues. Germline-derived CDR1 and CDR2 are DFQATT and SNEGSKA (reference sequence).

The table lists this clonotype with many counts. Here the CDR3 DNA reads TGCGCCAGCAGCCAAGCCCAAGCCTACGAGCAGTACTTC. Translated, it gives CASSQAQAYEQYF. V and J are TRBV4-1 and TRBJ2-7; D unresolved. Trimming stripped 1 base from V and 2 bases from J, with 6 bases between. CDR3 size: 13 residues. CDR1 is MGHRA and CDR2 is YSYEKL in the germline V gene.

The V call is TRBV7-2, the J call TRBJ2-7; D gene unclear. The end of the DNA aligns better with TRBJ2-1, so the J call may be wrong. This CDR3 comprises 13 residues. The germline gives CDR1 SGHTA, CDR2 FQGNSA. The CDR3 coding sequence is TGTGCCAGCAGCTTTGATCCGTTGGGTGAGCAGTTCTTC. It codes for CASSFDPLGEQFF.

The CDR3 region is CASSQAEGGPEAFF. The CDR3 bases are TGCGCCAGCAGCCAAGCAGAAGGGGGACCTGAAGCTTTCTTT. The V gene is TRBV4-1, the J gene TRBJ1-1; a weak D match, TRBD1 (6 bases). Germline V gene data show CDR1 as MGHRA and CDR2 as YSYEKL. The CDR3 has 14 amino acids. The V and J ends lost 1 base and 6 bases respectively, with 12 bases between them.

This rearrangement joins TRBV20-1 to TRBJ1-4; 9 nucleotides match TRBD1. This CDR3 is built from 15 residues. V gave up 0 bases and J gave up 5 bases; unmatched junction bases: 4. Germline lookup yields CDR1 DFQATT and CDR2 SNEGSKA (reference sequence). In DNA form, the CDR3 reads TGCAGTGCTAGAGATCATGGGACAGGGAATGAAAAACTGTTTTTT. It encodes CSARDHGTGNEKLFF.

This clonotype was detected only once. This chain uses TRBV5-1 with TRBJ2-2, with D possibly TRBD2 on 6 matching bases. The CDR3 sequence is 15 residues long. The V end lost 5 bases, the J end lost 0 bases, and 11 bases lay between the germline ends. Germline V gene lookup returns CDR1 SGHRS and CDR2 YFSETQ. This CDR3 reads CASREGPSNTGELFF. For the CDR3, the DNA is TGCGCCAGCAGGGAGGGACCCTCGAACACCGGGGAGCTGTTTTTT. The full variable domain, in which reference TRBV5-1 and TRBJ2-2 provide the parts outside the CDR3, is KAGVTQTPRYLIKTRGQQVTLSCSPISGHRSVSWYQQTPGQGLQFLFEYFSETQRNKGNFPGRFSGRQFSNSRSEMNVSTLELGDSALYLCASREGPSNTGELFFGEGSRLTVL.

This sequence joins TRBV5-1 and TRBJ2-2; 7 nucleotides match TRBD1. V was pared by 4 bases and J by 7 bases, with 7 bases of the junction left unmatched. This CDR3 has 14 amino acids. CDR1 and CDR2 (germline): SGHRS, YFSETQ. The CDR3 sequence is CASSEGQSFGELFF. The CDR3, as DNA: TGCGCCAGCAGCGAGGGACAGTCCTTCGGGGAGCTGTTTTTT. The full variable domain, rest sourced from reference TRBV5-1 and TRBJ2-2, is KAGVTQTPRYLIKTRGQQVTLSCSPISGHRSVSWYQQTPGQGLQFLFEYFSETQRNKGNFPGRFSGRQFSNSRSEMNVSTLELGDSALYLCASSEGQSFGELFFGEGSRLTVL.

The table lists this clonotype with a few counts. CDR3 nucleotide sequence: TGCAGTGCCCCCTACCGGGGGTCCCAGTACTTC. Encoded protein: CSAPYRGSQYF. This chain links TRBV20-1 with TRBJ2-5, with a tentative D call TRBD2 (6 bases). The V end lost 6 bases, the J end lost 9 bases, and 14 bases lay between the germline ends. The CDR3 extends over 11 amino acids. CDR1 DFQATT and CDR2 SNEGSKA come from the germline V gene (reference sequence).

This rearrangement joins TRBV25-1 to TRBJ1-6; TRBD1 is a possible D gene (5 bases). Germline loops: CDR1 MGHDK, CDR2 SYGVNS. V dropped 7 bases and J dropped 8 bases, with 9 bases sitting between them. This CDR3 has 12 amino acids. CDR3 amino acids: CASTDSYSPLHF. CDR3 sequence (DNA): TGTGCCAGCACCGACAGTTATTCACCCCTCCACTTT.

This clonotype has more than one count but fewer than ten. The chain couples TRBV18 to TRBJ1-4; D may be TRBD1 (6 bases). Per germline, CDR1 KGHSH and CDR2 LQKENI. CDR3 length equals 14 residues. Trimming took 4 bases from V and 4 from J, leaving 10 bases between them. CDR3 amino acids: CASSQQGLNEKLFF. The DNA for the CDR3 is TGTGCCAGCTCACAACAGGGACTTAATGAAAAACTGTTTTTT.

This clonotype appeared a few times. This may arise from a read error, as a much more abundant clone is one base away. The V gene is TRBV9, the J gene TRBJ2-7; TRBD2 matches at 11 bases. The CDR3 covers 14 residues. Germline V CDR1 and CDR2: SGDLS, YYNGEE. CDR3 sequence: CTSSPLAGGYEQYF. CDR3 nucleotide sequence: TGTACCAGCAGCCCCCTAGCGGGGGGCTACGAGCAGTACTTC. Looking up the rest from reference TRBV9 and TRBJ2-7 gives the full variable domain: DSGVTQTPKHLITATGQRVTLRCSPRSGDLSVYWYQQSLDQGLQFLIQYYNGEERAKGNILERFSAQQFPDLHSELNLSSLELGDSALYFCTSSPLAGGYEQYFGPGTRLTVT.

The chain is built from TRBV20-1 and TRBJ2-5; D perhaps matches TRBD1 (6 bases). The J call is doubtful: the DNA matches TRBJ2-7 better. The germline gives CDR1 DFQATT, CDR2 SNEGSKA (reference sequence). The CDR3 has 13 residues. Written as DNA, the CDR3 is TGCAGTGCTCACAGGGTTTCCTCCTACGAGCAGTACTTC. Amino acids: CSAHRVSSYEQYF.

The chain has TRBV28 and TRBJ2-2, with D perhaps being TRBD1 or TRBD2 (5 bases each). In germline, CDR1 is MDHEN, CDR2 SYDVKM. V lost 6 bases and J 4 bases, leaving 21 bases between the germline ends. The CDR3 has 17 amino acids. The CDR3 spells CASRYHGWGSLTGELFF. CDR3 sequence (DNA): TGTGCCAGCAGATACCATGGTTGGGGGTCTCTCACCGGGGAGCTGTTTTTT.

This chain links TRBV12-3 or TRBV12-4 with TRBJ2-3, with D unresolved. Trimming left V 1 base short and J 1 base short, with 9 bases between. The CDR3 has 15 amino acids. CDR3 region: CASSLVSDGTDTQYF. The CDR3 DNA is TGTGCCAGCAGTTTAGTGAGTGATGGCACAGATACGCAGTATTTT.

This clonotype has only a few counts. The rearrangement uses TRBV28 and TRBJ2-5; 11 bases fit TRBD2. The end of the DNA is better explained by TRBJ2-1, so the J call may be wrong. CDR3 length: 15 amino acids. CDR1 MDHEN and CDR2 SYDVKM come from the germline V gene. Here the CDR3 DNA reads TGTGCCAGCAGGGGAGGGACTAGCGGCGACAATGAGCAGTTCTTC. Protein product: CASRGGTSGDNEQFF.

This clonotype has more than one count but fewer than ten. V usage is TRBV28 and J usage is TRBJ2-1; 7 nucleotides line up with TRBD1. Germline loops: CDR1 MDHEN, CDR2 SYDVKM. Losses at the gene ends were 5 bases for V and 14 bases for J; bases not matched to a gene: 15. The CDR3 contains 14 residues. The CDR3 nucleotides read TGTGCCAGCAGTGACCGACAGGGAGTAGGTGTGGAGTTCTTC. Its protein product is CASSDRQGVGVEFF.

This clonotype appeared a few times. The rearrangement uses TRBV29-1 and TRBJ2-5, with TRBD1 as a possible D gene (5 bases). The DNA end favors TRBJ2-7, so the J call may be wrong. Germline-derived CDR1 and CDR2 are SQVTM and ANQGSEA. The CDR3 loop spans 12 amino acids. The CDR3 reads CSAQGTKYEQYF. In nucleotides, the CDR3 is TGCAGCGCGCAGGGTACGAAGTACGAGCAGTACTTC.